This T cell receptor (beta chain) was documented in a study of T cells expressing NK-cell markers. Study-level findings and limits: About six donors showed dominant NKG2C+ clonotypes comprising roughly 1.0-7.5% of their CD8+ T cells.

Germline V gene lookup returns CDR1 DFQATT and CDR2 SNEGSKA (reference sequence). The CDR3 is 14 amino acids. TCRdb re-called the 5' RACE reads, yielding one record per CDR3 amino acid sequence without DNA. Reported are about 380,000 distinct CDR3 sequences; the ten largest clones contain roughly 5.5%. About this clonotype: Its antigen is unidentified.

Sample: blood T cells: a sorted CD56 or NKG2C T cell subset, CD4+ or CD8+ T cells, or bulk PBMC T cells (not recorded which). The chain recombines TRBV20-1 with TRBJ1-2. This sequence originates from a man aged 18-70 years in good health. CDR3 protein: CSASGLRDHYGYTF.